A single sample is the source of the 26 T cell receptor beta chains below, sequenced in a study of cytomegalovirus exposure and HLA in healthy donors. The PCR made use of 60 Vbeta and 13 Jbeta primers. Assay: immunoSEQ multiplex PCR; the TCRdb copy retains only in-frame clones and omits some. The sample includes approximately 150,000 clones, 65% to 85% of them seen just once. The material sequenced was PBMCs. Receptors originate from a man in his fifties or sixties in good health and CMV-seronegative.

The chain carries TRBV19 and TRBJ1-2; a weak D match, TRBD1 (5 bases). The CDR3 runs 13 residues. With 3 bases removed from V and 4 bases from J, the gap between germline ends came to 9 bases. CDR1 LNHDA and CDR2 SQIVND come from the germline V gene (reference sequence). CDR3 in amino acids: CASSMDTIYGYTF. CDR3 bases: TGTGCCAGTAGTATGGACACCATCTATGGCTACACCTTC.

This chain links TRBV5-4 with TRBJ1-3; D is uncertain. CDR1 and CDR2 (germline): SGHNT, YYREEE (reference sequence). The CDR3 contains 15 residues. Trimming removed 1 base at V and 0 bases at J, with 8 bases between. The DNA of the CDR3 is TGTGCCAGCAGCTTGTGGGCCAGCTCTGGAAACACCATATATTTT. This translates into CASSLWASSGNTIYF.

J is TRBJ2-7 and V is TRBV10-3, with 8 nucleotides matching TRBD1. V trimming: 6 bases; J trimming: 10 bases; junction bases outside the gene matches: 23. Germline V gene data show CDR1 as ENHRY and CDR2 as SYGVKD. The CDR3 has 17 amino acids. CDR3 sequence: CAIRTTGAAEPAMKQYF. CDR3 DNA: TGTGCCATCAGAACGACAGGGGCCGCGGAGCCCGCAATGAAACAGTACTTC.

This rearrangement joins TRBV2 to TRBJ1-5, with TRBD1 matching 7 bases. After removal of 5 bases from V and 4 bases from J, the junction contained 8 bases not matched to a gene. The CDR3 sequence is 15 residues long. CDR1 and CDR2 from the germline V gene are SNHLY and FYNNEI. The CDR3 nucleotides read TGTGCCAGCAGTCCGCAACAGGGGCTAAATCAGCCCCAGCATTTT. Its protein product is CASSPQQGLNQPQHF.

The rearrangement joins TRBV6-5 to TRBJ2-5; tentative D call: TRBD1 (5 bases). The V gene lost 6 bases and the J gene lost 5 bases, with 19 bases spanning the gap. The CDR3 consists of 15 residues. From germline, CDR1 is MNHEY and CDR2 SVGAGI. The CDR3 region is CASSPPQVEMETQYF. CDR3 DNA: TGTGCCAGCAGCCCTCCACAGGTTGAGATGGAGACCCAGTACTTC.

The CDR3 bases are TGCGCCAGCAGCCAAGGGGCATTAGGTGCAGGGGGCGACGAGCAGTACTTC. Protein sequence: CASSQGALGAGGDEQYF. V usage is TRBV4-1 and J usage is TRBJ2-7, with TRBD1 matching 8 bases. CDR3 length: 17 amino acids. V lost 1 base and J lost 5; bases outside the gene matches: 13. Germline-derived CDR1 and CDR2 are MGHRA and YSYEKL.

V and J are TRBV2 and TRBJ1-4; D is unresolved. The CDR3 totals 14 residues. Looked up from germline, CDR1 is SNHLY and CDR2 is FYNNEI. The germline V and J ends were trimmed by 8 bases and 7 bases, with 17 bases remaining between them. CDR3 in amino acids: CASHLNRESEKLFF. The CDR3 coding sequence is TGTGCCAGCCATCTTAACCGGGAATCTGAAAAACTGTTTTTT.

The chain employs TRBV15 and TRBJ2-7; D is perhaps TRBD1 (5 bases). CDR3 length equals 15 residues. Deletions cut 3 bases from V and 0 bases from J, with 12 bases between. The V gene's germline CDR1 is LNHNV and CDR2 YYDKDF (reference sequence). This CDR3 is CATSSGRTSSYEQYF. In nucleotides, the CDR3 is TGTGCCACCAGCAGCGGACGGACAAGCTCCTACGAGCAGTACTTC. Together with reference TRBV15 and TRBJ2-7, the CDR3 gives the full variable domain: DAMVIQNPRYQVTQFGKPVTLSCSQTLNHNVMYWYQQKSSQAPKLLFHYYDKDFNNEADTPDNFQSRRPNTSFCFLDIRSPGLGDTAMYLCATSSGRTSSYEQYFGPGTRLTVT.

This clone was found a few times. This chain uses TRBV6-6 with TRBJ2-7; 9 nucleotides match TRBD2. The CDR3 totals 14 residues. CDR1 MNHNY and CDR2 SVGAGI come from the germline V gene (reference sequence). Trimming at V came to 4 bases and at J to 9 bases, leaving 10 bases not matched to a gene. The CDR3 coding sequence is TGTGCCAGCAGTTGGGGGACTAGCCGTCTAGGGCAGTACTTC. Protein product: CASSWGTSRLGQYF.

The V call is TRBV6-6, the J call TRBJ1-6, with D unresolved. Germline CDR1 and CDR2: MNHNY and SVGAGI (reference sequence). The CDR3 is 16 amino acids. Trimming left V 6 bases short and J 1 base short, with 13 bases between. CDR3 DNA: TGTGCCAGCAGCCGGGTAATCCGTTCCTATAATTCACCCCTCCACTTT. Encoded protein: CASSRVIRSYNSPLHF.

This clone was detected a few times. The J gene is TRBJ2-7, the V gene TRBV7-8, with 10 bases identical to TRBD2. The CDR3 totals 15 residues. J was trimmed by 5 bases and V by 5 bases; bases with no gene match: 9. Per germline, CDR1 SGHVS and CDR2 FQNEAQ. In DNA, the CDR3 is TGTGCCAGCAGCGCCTCTAGCGGGAGCGGACACGAGCAGTACTTC. Translated: CASSASSGSGHEQYF.

The sample holds one count of this clone. This rearrangement joins TRBV5-1 to TRBJ2-3, with 8 bases lining up with TRBD2. Germline CDR1 reads SGHRS; CDR2 reads YFSETQ. This CDR3 region has 17 residues. The V gene end was trimmed by 4 bases and the J gene end by 1 base; junction bases not matched to a gene: 11. CDR3 in amino acids: CASSVEPKAGGTDTQYF. CDR3 coding DNA: TGCGCCAGCAGCGTAGAACCAAAAGCGGGGGGCACAGATACGCAGTATTTT.

The count of this clone is one. J is TRBJ2-1 and V is TRBV5-1; a possible D gene is TRBD2 (6 bases). CDR3 length: 14 amino acids. Per the germline V gene, CDR1 is SGHRS and CDR2 is YFSETQ. Trimming stripped 2 bases from V and 5 bases from J, with 11 bases between. Here the CDR3 DNA reads TGCGCCAGCAGCTTTGGGGCGGGACACAATGAGCAGTTCTTC. This codes for CASSFGAGHNEQFF.

V gene TRBV27 combines with J gene TRBJ2-7; 8 positions agree with TRBD2. The V segment lost 5 bases and the J segment 6 bases; nucleotides outside the gene matches: 24. The germline V gene encodes CDR1 MNHEY and CDR2 SMNVEV (reference sequence). The CDR3 runs 19 residues. CDR3 DNA: TGTGCCAGCAGTCTAAACCAACCCTTACTAGCGGAGGTTCCTCTCGAGCAGTACTTC. Translated, it gives CASSLNQPLLAEVPLEQYF.

CDR3 coding DNA: TGTGCCAGCCCCTCGGCCGGAGTTAGCTCCTACAATGAGCAGTTCTTC. Its translation is CASPSAGVSSYNEQFF. This sequence joins TRBV28 and TRBJ2-1; D remains ambiguous. V dropped 8 bases and J dropped 0 bases, with 17 bases sitting between them. This CDR3 spans 16 amino acids. The germline V gene has CDR1 MDHEN and CDR2 SYDVKM. The variable domain in full, with the rest retrieved from reference TRBV28 and TRBJ2-1, is DVKVTQSSRYLVKRTGEKVFLECVQDMDHENMFWYRQDPGLGLRLIYFSYDVKMKEKGDIPEGYSVSREKKERFSLILESASTNQTSMYLCASPSAGVSSYNEQFFGPGTRLTVL.

The chain is built from TRBV2 and TRBJ2-3; 7 positions match TRBD2. The CDR3 loop spans 14 amino acids. CDR1 is SNHLY, CDR2 FYNNEI, per germline. V lost 3 bases to trimming and J lost 0 bases; unmatched junction nucleotides: 0. The CDR3 protein is CASSDSGSTDTQYF. CDR3 coding DNA: TGTGCCAGCAGTGATAGCGGGAGCACAGATACGCAGTATTTT. Full variable domain (rest looked up from reference TRBV2 and TRBJ2-3): EPEVTQTPSHQVTQMGQEVILRCVPISNHLYFYWYRQILGQKVEFLVSFYNNEISEKSEIFDDQFSVERPDGSNFTLKIRSTKLEDSAMYFCASSDSGSTDTQYFGPGTRLTVL.

A single count supports this clone. J is TRBJ2-1 and V is TRBV7-8; TRBD2 agrees at 9 bases. Germline lookup yields CDR1 SGHVS and CDR2 FQNEAQ. CDR3 length equals 16 residues. Trimming took 1 base from V and 9 from J; bases not matched to a gene: 10. CDR3 nucleotides: TGTGCCAGCAGCTTAGGAGGCGGGGGGGCTTCGGGTGAGCAGTTCTTC. It codes for CASSLGGGGASGEQFF. Supplemented by reference TRBV7-8 and TRBJ2-1, the full variable domain reads GAGVSQSPRYKVAKRGQDVALRCDPISGHVSLFWYQQALGQGPEFLTYFQNEAQLDKSGLPSDRFFAERPEGSVSTLKIQRTQQEDSAVYLCASSLGGGGASGEQFFGPGTRLTVL.

The V call is TRBV15, the J call TRBJ2-1; maybe TRBD1 (5 bases). V was shortened by 1 base and J by 4 bases, with 11 bases between the two germline ends. Germline CDR1 is LNHNV and CDR2 is YYDKDF (reference sequence). The CDR3 runs 15 residues. The CDR3 bases are TGTGCCACCAGCAGAGGACAGTCCGAATACAATGAGCAGTTCTTC. Encoded protein: CATSRGQSEYNEQFF.

CDR3 region: CASSSWGGMNTEAFF. As DNA, the CDR3 is TGTGCCAGCAGCTCCTGGGGGGGGATGAACACTGAAGCTTTCTTT. The rearrangement links TRBV13 to TRBJ1-1; TRBD1 might be the D (5 bases). This CDR3 comprises 15 residues. Trimming removed 4 bases at V and 0 bases at J, with 12 bases between. Germline CDR1 is PRHDT and CDR2 is FYEKMQ (reference sequence).

The chain is built from TRBV23-1 and TRBJ2-5; TRBD2 is a possible D gene (6 bases). TRBV23-1 belongs to the ORF category, with a function that is uncertain. V lost 1 base and J lost 7, with 22 bases in between. The CDR3 consists of 17 residues. The CDR3 protein is CASSQCPPGRASGTQYF. The CDR3 DNA is TGCGCCAGCAGTCAATGTCCGCCCGGGAGAGCATCCGGGACCCAGTACTTC.

This chain links TRBV5-4 with TRBJ2-7; 10 bases are a match to TRBD1. CDR1 is SGHNT and CDR2 is YYREEE in the germline V gene (reference sequence). There are 15 residues in the CDR3. V trimming: 2 bases; J trimming: 5 bases; junction bases outside the gene matches: 7. Here the CDR3 DNA reads TGTGCCAGCAGCTTTTCCGACAGGGGGCGCAACGAGCAGTACTTC. Its translation: CASSFSDRGRNEQYF.

Only a few counts were recorded for this clone. The V call is TRBV6-5, the J call TRBJ1-4; D uncertain. V lost 7 bases, J lost 7 bases, and 7 bases lay in between. CDR3 length: 11 amino acids. Germline V gene data show CDR1 as MNHEY and CDR2 as SVGAGI. The CDR3 nucleotides read TGTGCCAGCACGAGTGGTGAAAAACTGTTTTTT. Encoded protein: CASTSGEKLFF.

The gene calls are TRBV27 and TRBJ2-3; possibly TRBD1 for D (6 bases). This CDR3 spans 14 amino acids. The V end was cut by 5 bases, the J end by 6 bases, with 15 bases between. Germline loops: CDR1 MNHEY, CDR2 SMNVEV (reference sequence). The CDR3 loop is CASSGTRKGDTQYF. For the CDR3, the DNA is TGTGCCAGCAGTGGGACACGGAAGGGGGATACGCAGTATTTT.

V and J are TRBV5-1 and TRBJ2-7, with TRBD2 identical over 9 bases. The junction had 14 bases not matched to a gene; V was cut back by 0 bases and J by 7 bases. This CDR3 contains 17 residues. From germline, CDR1 is SGHRS and CDR2 YFSETQ. Here the CDR3 reads CASSLGRGTSLESEQYF. The CDR3 DNA follows: TGCGCCAGCAGCTTGGGACGAGGGACTAGCTTAGAGTCTGAGCAGTACTTC.

The chain carries TRBV2 and TRBJ2-3; 12 bases are a match to TRBD2. Trimming cost V 5 bases and J 4 bases; bases outside gene matches: 1. The germline V gene has CDR1 SNHLY and CDR2 FYNNEI. The CDR3 consists of 14 residues. The chain's CDR3 is CASSRTSGADTQYF. Written as DNA, the CDR3 is TGTGCCAGCAGTCGGACTAGCGGGGCAGATACGCAGTATTTT.

The rearrangement joins TRBV25-1 to TRBJ2-3; TRBD2 matches 8 bases. V lost 3 bases and J lost 2; bases outside the gene matches: 7. Per the germline V gene, CDR1 is MGHDK and CDR2 is SYGVNS. The CDR3 contains 16 residues. This chain's CDR3 is CASSDPGLGPTDTQYF. The CDR3 DNA is TGTGCCAGCAGTGATCCGGGACTAGGACCCACAGATACGCAGTATTTT.